These T cell receptor beta chains were read from a single sample in a study of CD8 T cells in Susac syndrome. MiXCR was run by TCRdb on the immunoSEQ multiplex PCR reads, yielding one entry per CDR3 protein. The data show a few hundred thousand distinct CDR3 sequences, 92% seen once. The sample was CD4+ T cells from PBMCs. The receptors derive from a human donor with multiple sclerosis. The CDR3 runs from the conserved cysteine through the conserved F or W. Each record gives: clone size, V gene, D gene, J gene, CDR3 protein, CDR3 DNA. D genes are given only for firm matches. Only part of the rows carry a size: once, few, many, or a class if the clone is expanded.

-	TRBV5-1	-	TRBJ1-4	CASSLVSDLSTNEKLFF	TGCGCCAGCAGCTTGGTTTCAGACTTATCAACTAATGAAAAACTGTTTTTT
-	TRBV12-3/TRBV12-4	-	TRBJ2-1	CASSLYDEQFF	TGTGCCAGCAGTTTATATGATGAGCAGTTCTTC
-	TRBV7-6	-	TRBJ2-5	CASSRTGTRGETQYF	TGTGCCAGCAGCCGCACCGGGACAAGGGGGGAGACCCAGTACTTC
-	TRBV29-1	-	TRBJ2-7	CSVVSQFSYEQYF	TGCAGCGTTGTCTCACAGTTCTCCTACGAGCAGTACTTC
-	TRBV5-1	TRBD2	TRBJ2-1	CASSSLTGTSIYNEQFF	TGCGCCAGCAGCTCGCTAACCGGGACTAGCATCTACAATGAGCAGTTCTTC
-	TRBV7-3	TRBD2	TRBJ2-4	CASSVISGGIQYF	TGTGCCAGCAGCGTAATTAGCGGGGGCATTCAGTACTTC
-	TRBV7-2	-	TRBJ2-7	CASSSRVGTGEDYEQYF	TGTGCCAGCAGCTCCCGGGTAGGGACGGGAGAGGACTACGAGCAGTACTTC
-	TRBV4-2	TRBD1	TRBJ1-4	CASSQEWTGNEKLFF	TGTGCCAGCAGCCAAGAGTGGACAGGGAACGAAAAACTGTTTTTT
-	TRBV7-2	-	TRBJ2-7	CASSLNHPRRQYF	TGTGCCAGCAGCTTAAATCATCCCCGAAGGCAGTACTTC
-	TRBV9	-	TRBJ1-2	CASSGGIGGNYGYTF	TGTGCCAGCAGCGGCGGGATTGGCGGTAACTATGGCTACACCTTC
-	TRBV20-1	-	TRBJ1-2	CSARPRSGRNYGYTF	TGCAGTGCTAGACCCAGGTCAGGAAGAAACTATGGCTACACCTTC
-	TRBV10-3	-	TRBJ1-3	CAISDNENTIYF	TGTGCCATCAGTGACAATGAAAACACCATATATTTT
-	TRBV2	TRBD2	TRBJ2-1	CASRGTSGRNEQFF	TGTGCCAGCAGGGGGACTAGCGGGCGGAATGAGCAGTTCTTC
-	TRBV11-2	TRBD2	TRBJ2-5	CASRPTGGETQYF	TGTGCCAGTAGACCCACGGGAGGGGAGACCCAGTACTTC
few	TRBV19	TRBD1	TRBJ1-1	CASSPGQGLNTEAFF	TGTGCCAGTAGTCCGGGACAGGGACTGAACACTGAAGCTTTCTTT
-	TRBV19	-	TRBJ1-2	CASSKAWYGYTF	TGTGCCAGTAGTAAAGCGTGGTACGGCTACACCTTC
-	TRBV5-4	TRBD2	TRBJ2-1	CASSSGPNYNEQFF	TGTGCCAGCAGTAGCGGGCCCAACTACAATGAGCAGTTCTTC
-	TRBV12-3/TRBV12-4	-	TRBJ1-3	CASSTGRVGNTIYF	TGTGCCAGCAGCACGGGGAGGGTTGGAAACACCATATATTTT
-	TRBV30	-	TRBJ1-2	CAWSRSPAEDTYGYTF	TGTGCCTGGAGTCGCTCCCCTGCGGAGGACACTTATGGCTACACCTTC
-	TRBV4-3	-	TRBJ2-3	CASSQDVGPRTDTQYF	TGCGCCAGCAGCCAAGATGTGGGACCCCGCACAGATACGCAGTATTTT